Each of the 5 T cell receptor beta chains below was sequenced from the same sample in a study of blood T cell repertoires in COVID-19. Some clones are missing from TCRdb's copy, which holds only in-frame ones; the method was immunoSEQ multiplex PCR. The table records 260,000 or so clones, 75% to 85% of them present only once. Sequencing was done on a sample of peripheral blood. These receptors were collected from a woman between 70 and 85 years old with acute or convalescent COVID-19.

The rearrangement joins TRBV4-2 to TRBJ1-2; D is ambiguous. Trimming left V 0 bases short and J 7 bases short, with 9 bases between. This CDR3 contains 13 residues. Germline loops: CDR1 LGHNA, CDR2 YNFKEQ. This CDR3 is CASSQERNSGYTF. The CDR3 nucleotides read TGTGCCAGCAGCCAAGAACGTAACAGTGGCTACACCTTC.

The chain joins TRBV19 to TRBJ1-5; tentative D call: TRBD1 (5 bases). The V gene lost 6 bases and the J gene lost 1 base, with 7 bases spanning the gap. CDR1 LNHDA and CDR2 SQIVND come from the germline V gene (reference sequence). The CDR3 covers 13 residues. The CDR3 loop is CASRRQSNQPQHF. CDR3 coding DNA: TGTGCCAGTAGGAGACAGAGCAATCAGCCCCAGCATTTT.

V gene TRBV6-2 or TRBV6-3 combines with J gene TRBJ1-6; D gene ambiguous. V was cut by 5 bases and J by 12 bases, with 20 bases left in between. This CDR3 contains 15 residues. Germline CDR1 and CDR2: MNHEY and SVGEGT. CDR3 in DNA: TGTGCCAGCAGTATATCCGGGTCCCCGCGGGGACCCCTCCACTTT. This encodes CASSISGSPRGPLHF.

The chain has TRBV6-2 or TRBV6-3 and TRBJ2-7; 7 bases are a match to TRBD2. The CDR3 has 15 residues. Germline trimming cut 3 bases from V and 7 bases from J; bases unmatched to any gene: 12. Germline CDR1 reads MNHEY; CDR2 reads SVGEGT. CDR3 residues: CASSYSGGDYYEQYF. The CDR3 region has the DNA TGTGCCAGCAGTTATAGTGGAGGGGACTATTATGAGCAGTACTTC.

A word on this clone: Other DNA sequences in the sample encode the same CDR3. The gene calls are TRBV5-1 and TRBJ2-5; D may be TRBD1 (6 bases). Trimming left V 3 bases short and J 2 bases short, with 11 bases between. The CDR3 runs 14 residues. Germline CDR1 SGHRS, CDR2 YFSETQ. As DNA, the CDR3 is TGCGCCAGCAGCTCCGGACAGCCGCAAGAGACCCAGTACTTC. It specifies CASSSGQPQETQYF. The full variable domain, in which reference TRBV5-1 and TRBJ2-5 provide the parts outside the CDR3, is KAGVTQTPRYLIKTRGQQVTLSCSPISGHRSVSWYQQTPGQGLQFLFEYFSETQRNKGNFPGRFSGRQFSNSRSEMNVSTLELGDSALYLCASSSGQPQETQYFGPGTRLLVL.